This entry lists 11 T cell receptor beta chains sequenced from one sample in a study of blood T cells in healthy people across ages. For the second PCR, which ran for 7 to 11 cycles, a sample-barcoded 5' primer and a J-beta primer mix were used. TCRdb re-called the 5' RACE reads with MiXCR, one entry per CDR3 protein. In the table there are 730,000 or so distinct CDR3 sequences, roughly 45% of which are singletons. Sequenced material: blood. These receptor sequences come from a woman aged 60-70 years in good health.

The chain has TRBV20-1 and TRBJ2-5; 10 nucleotides agree with TRBD2. Germline-derived CDR1 and CDR2 are DFQATT and SNEGSKA (reference sequence). The CDR3 loop spans 14 amino acids. V shed 5 bases, J shed 11 bases, and the junction held 14 bases outside the gene matches. The CDR3 region is CSAAPLAGRGEQYF. CDR3 coding DNA: TGCAGTGCTGCCCCACTAGCGGGACGGGGGGAGCAGTACTTC.

The chain combines TRBV21-1 with TRBJ1-5; the D call of TRBD1 is as the table states it, not checked on the DNA. TRBV21-1 is a recognized pseudogene. This CDR3 spans 16 amino acids. CDR3 sequence (DNA): TGTGCCAGCAGCCCTGGGGGCAGGGTTATGATCCAGCCCCAGCATTTT. The encoded protein is CASSPGGRVMIQPQHF.

As for this clonotype: A much larger clone differs from this one at a single base, so this may be a read error. This chain links TRBV20-1 with TRBJ2-1; possible D gene TRBD2, 6 bases. V lost 3 bases and J 3 bases, leaving 6 bases between the germline ends. The germline gives CDR1 DFQATT, CDR2 SNEGSKA (reference sequence). CDR3 length equals 12 residues. The CDR3 DNA reads TGCAGTGCTAGGACTAGCTACAATGAGCAGTTCTTC. It translates to CSARTSYNEQFF.

The rearrangement uses TRBV20-1 and TRBJ2-7; 7 bases agree with TRBD2. There are 14 residues in the CDR3. Trimming took 3 bases from V and 6 from J; bases not matched to a gene: 11. Germline assignment: CDR1 DFQATT and CDR2 SNEGSKA (reference sequence). Here the CDR3 DNA reads TGCAGTGCTAGGGGCGGACTGGGGGAGGGCGAGCAGTACTTC. The encoded protein is CSARGGLGEGEQYF.

A few counts support this clonotype. The rearrangement joins TRBV10-1 to TRBJ2-5; D remains unclear. The CDR3 consists of 12 residues. From germline, CDR1 is WNHNN and CDR2 SYGVQD (reference sequence). Trimming took off 0 bases at V and 7 bases at J, with 6 bases between the two ends. DNA of the CDR3: TGCGCCAGCAGTGAGTCGAGAGGGACCCAGTACTTC. This gives the protein CASSESRGTQYF.

This clonotype was detected only a few times. This chain joins TRBV7-3 and TRBJ2-1, with TRBD1 matching 10 bases. This CDR3 region has 15 residues. V shed 3 bases, J shed 7 bases, and the junction held 6 bases outside the gene matches. CDR1 is SGHTA, CDR2 FQGTGA, per germline. CDR3 amino acids: CASSLRQGANNEQFF. CDR3 bases: TGTGCCAGCAGCTTGCGACAGGGGGCGAATAATGAGCAGTTCTTC. Together with reference TRBV7-3 and TRBJ2-1, the CDR3 gives the full variable domain: GAGVSQTPSNKVTEKGKYVELRCDPISGHTALYWYRQSLGQGPEFLIYFQGTGAADDSGLPNDRFFAVRPEGSVSTLKIQRTERGDSAVYLCASSLRQGANNEQFFGPGTRLTVL.

This clonotype was seen a few times. The chain recombines TRBV6-1 with TRBJ2-7, with 9 bases fitting TRBD1. The J segment lost 3 bases and the V segment lost 6 bases, leaving 12 bases of the junction unmatched. Germline V gene sequence: CDR1 MNHNS, CDR2 SASEGT. This CDR3 spans 16 amino acids. For the CDR3, the DNA is TGTGCCAGCAGGAGAAGCGCCGGGACAGGGCACTACGAGCAGTACTTC. Translated, it gives CASRRSAGTGHYEQYF.

Details on this clonotype: One junction end disagrees with the germline gene, perhaps due to a read error. This rearrangement joins TRBV5-1 to TRBJ1-6; no firm D call. Germline lookup yields CDR1 SGHRS and CDR2 YFSETQ. The CDR3 consists of 15 residues. This chain's CDR3 is CASSLDARSDSPPHF. The CDR3 DNA is TGCGCCAGCAGCTTGGATGCGCGGTCGGATTCACCCCCCCACTTT.

The V and J genes are TRBV28 and TRBJ2-7; the D gene is possibly TRBD2 (6 bases). Trimming stripped 7 bases from V and 6 bases from J, with 16 bases between. Germline V gene sequence: CDR1 MDHEN, CDR2 SYDVKM. The CDR3 length is 13 residues. The CDR3 reads CASTLTEGGEQYF. The CDR3 DNA follows: TGTGCCAGCACCCTGACAGAGGGAGGCGAGCAGTACTTC.

This clonotype has only a few counts. The V call is TRBV29-1, the J call TRBJ2-1, with D perhaps matching TRBD1 (6 bases). The DNA end is more similar to TRBJ2-7, so the J call may be wrong. The CDR3 covers 16 residues. Germline CDR1 and CDR2: SQVTM and ANQGSEA. The CDR3 coding sequence is TGCAGCGTTGAAGATGAAGGGGGAAACCTCTACAATGAGCAGTACTTC. It is translated as CSVEDEGGNLYNEQYF.

This clonotype was recorded a few times. The chain recombines TRBV18 with TRBJ2-5; 10 bases are a match to TRBD1. Germline loops: CDR1 KGHSH, CDR2 LQKENI. CDR3 length: 14 residues. The V segment lost 2 bases and the J segment 6 bases; nucleotides outside the gene matches: 3. In DNA form, the CDR3 reads TGTGCCAGCTCACCAGGGGACAGGGGTCAGACCCAGTACTTC. It yields the protein CASSPGDRGQTQYF.